The T cell receptor beta chain under discussion was sequenced for a study of human T cells and chemical hapten exposure. The CDR3 covers 15 residues. The germline gives CDR1 LGHNA, CDR2 YNFKEQ. The ends lost 0 bases at V and 8 bases at J; junction bases unmatched: 9. Time point noted: healthy volunteer bleed at 2 weeks. Sequencing started from total RNA isolated from unfractionated whole blood. TCRdb recomputed calls from the RACE reads with MiXCR, one row per CDR3 protein. This sample carries 100,000 to 150,000 distinct CDR3 sequences, approximately 9.5% of them seen once, and the ten largest clones take approximately 2%. Ten or more counts support this clonotype.

Sequencing used whole blood. This chain uses TRBV4-2 with TRBJ2-7; 8 positions match TRBD1. The TCR was taken from a male donor in good health. Some clones in this sample may be carry-over from other donors' samples. CDR3 amino acids: CASSQDSGQGVQQYF. The CDR3 coding sequence is TGTGCCAGCAGCCAAGATAGTGGACAGGGTGTTCAGCAGTACTTC.